The T cell receptor (beta chain) described here comes from a study of T-cell memory formation after mild COVID-19. Across the whole study: The study found TCR clusters largely donor specific.

The CDR3 sequence is 12 residues long. Only a few counts were recorded for this clonotype. The antigen is unknown. General study findings and limits: Memory sampled before infection contained some responding clones, suggesting cross-reactive memory joined. Clones from the second wave (peaking day 37) had unconfirmed SARS-CoV-2 specificity.

Amplification by 5'RACE using constant-segment primers produced TCR alpha and TCR beta cDNA libraries that carried sample barcodes and UMIs. TCRdb used MiXCR to reprocess the 5' RACE reads, holding one entry per CDR3 protein. This table holds about 350,000 distinct CDR3 sequences, roughly an eighth found once. V usage is TRBV21-1 and J usage is TRBJ2-7; TRBD1 was called by the table and not checked on the DNA. TRBV21-1 is tagged as a pseudogene. The sample comprised PBMCs or a T cell subset sorted from them (not recorded which). The TCR comes from a man aged 18 to 30 who had mild COVID-19 (a few samples of this study predate the infection). Cell type and time point are not known. CDR3 region: CATPTGGDEQYV. CDR3 nucleotide sequence: TGTGCCACCCCGACAGGGGGCGACGAGCAGTACGTC.